Below are 14 T cell receptor beta chains sequenced from a single sample in a study of spatial heterogeneity in lung cancer. The time point here: sample taken at primary tumor resection. In each case, whole RNA from tumor, nontumor lung or frozen PBMC was sequenced unsorted. One entry per CDR3 protein results from TCRdb running MiXCR on the 5' RACE reads. The repertoire holds 30,000 or so distinct CDR3 sequences, with 8.4% as singletons. Sequenced here: PBMCs, sampled at surgery. The receptor set was obtained from a female donor with early-stage non-small cell lung cancer.

Only a few counts were recorded for this clonotype. CDR3 in amino acids: CASSHWTSEQFF. DNA for the CDR3: TGTGCCAGCAGCCACTGGACTAGTGAGCAGTTCTTC. This chain uses TRBV11-2 with TRBJ2-1; 7 bases are shared with TRBD2. This CDR3 is built from 12 residues. Germline V gives CDR1 SGHAT, CDR2 FQNNGV. V gave up 5 bases and J gave up 9 bases; unmatched junction bases: 4.

This clonotype was observed at least ten times. The chain employs TRBV18 and TRBJ2-3, with D perhaps matching TRBD2 (6 bases). The V gene lost 0 bases and the J gene lost 6 bases, with 13 bases spanning the gap. This CDR3 region has 15 residues. Per germline, CDR1 KGHSH and CDR2 LQKENI. Here the CDR3 reads CASSPPSGLGDTQYF. In nucleotides, the CDR3 is TGTGCCAGCTCACCACCCAGCGGGTTAGGGGATACGCAGTATTTT.

Many counts were recorded for this clonotype. The chain carries TRBV7-2 and TRBJ2-3, with D possibly matching TRBD1 (6 bases). The germline V gene has CDR1 SGHTA and CDR2 FQGNSA. The CDR3 contains 13 residues. V lost 8 bases, J lost 0 bases, and 9 bases lay in between. CDR3 nucleotide sequence: TGTGCCAGCGGACAGACCAGCACAGATACGCAGTATTTT. This gives the protein CASGQTSTDTQYF.

Only a few counts were recorded for this clonotype. The chain recombines TRBV24-1 with TRBJ1-5; TRBD1 is a possible D gene (6 bases). Germline values: CDR1 KGHDR, CDR2 SFDVKD. The V end lost 2 bases, the J end lost 2 bases, and 15 bases lay between the germline ends. The CDR3 spans 17 residues. For the CDR3, the DNA is TGTGCCACCAGTGATTCCAGACAGGAGCTAGGCAATCAGCCCCAGCATTTT. Its protein product is CATSDSRQELGNQPQHF.

The sample holds many counts of this clonotype. The V gene is TRBV4-3, the J gene TRBJ1-6, with D hard to call. V lost 0 bases, J lost 6 bases, and 18 bases lay in between. Germline values: CDR1 LGHNA, CDR2 YSLEER. The CDR3 contains 18 residues. CDR3 sequence (DNA): TGCGCCAGCAGCCAAGATGCTGTTCAGGCAGCCAGTAATTCACCCCTCCACTTT. Residues: CASSQDAVQAASNSPLHF.

The sample holds a few counts of this clonotype. The CDR3 spells CASSQYVPTDTQYF. CDR3 nucleotides: TGTGCCAGCAGTCAATACGTCCCAACAGATACGCAGTATTTT. This chain connects TRBV7-9 to TRBJ2-3; D is unresolved. V shed 6 bases and J shed 3 bases, with 13 bases lying between them. The V gene's germline CDR1 is SEHNR and CDR2 FQNEAQ (reference sequence). This CDR3 has 14 amino acids.

This clonotype has a count of ten or more. The gene calls are TRBV28 and TRBJ1-2; D remains unclear. Germline V lookup: CDR1 MDHEN, CDR2 SYDVKM. V gave up 1 base and J gave up 6 bases, with 9 bases separating them. This CDR3 spans 13 amino acids. The CDR3 sequence is CASSLFATDGYTF. The CDR3, as DNA: TGTGCCAGCAGTTTATTCGCGACGGATGGCTACACCTTC.

About this clonotype: A much bigger clone sits one base away, suggesting this may be a read error. In nucleotides, the CDR3 is TGTGCCAGCAGTTTCGGCGGCACTAGCGAGAGCCGAGAGCAGTTCTTC. Encoded protein: CASSFGGTSESREQFF. This chain links TRBV28 with TRBJ2-1; 7 nucleotides align to TRBD2. V lost 3 bases, J lost 10 bases, and 15 bases stayed unmatched. CDR1 and CDR2 (germline): MDHEN, SYDVKM. CDR3 length: 16 amino acids.

There are many counts of this clonotype. The rearrangement joins TRBV30 to TRBJ1-5; D remains unclear. This CDR3 spans 13 amino acids. V lost 2 bases and J lost 0, with 5 bases in between. Germline-derived CDR1 and CDR2 are GTSNPN and SVGIG (reference sequence). This CDR3 reads CAWSTISNQPQHF. The CDR3 bases are TGTGCCTGGAGTACGATTAGCAATCAGCCCCAGCATTTT.

The chain recombines TRBV23-1 with TRBJ2-7, with D unclear. TRBV23-1 is sorted into the ORF group, with uncertain function. Between the trimmed V and J ends, which lost 11 bases and 2 bases, there was a span of 13 bases. The CDR3 has 12 residues. CDR3 DNA sequence: TGCGCCTCAACGCTTGCAACCTACGAGCAGTACGTC. Translating it yields CASTLATYEQYV.

The chain links TRBV6-2 or TRBV6-3 to TRBJ2-1; maybe TRBD2 (6 bases). The CDR3 runs to 14 residues. Trimming took off 7 bases at V and 6 bases at J, with 16 bases between the two ends. Germline CDR1 reads MNHEY; CDR2 reads SVGEGT. CDR3 DNA sequence: TGTGCCAGCAAACGGGAGCCTCCCCCCAATGAGCAGTTCTTC. This encodes CASKREPPPNEQFF.

This clonotype was counted many times. DNA for the CDR3: TGTGCCAGCAGCGGGGGCAGTGGAAACACCATATATTTT. Protein: CASSGGSGNTIYF. V and J are TRBV13 and TRBJ1-3; tentatively, D is TRBD1 (6 bases). With 5 bases removed from V and 3 bases from J, the gap between germline ends came to 8 bases. Per germline, CDR1 PRHDT and CDR2 FYEKMQ (reference sequence). This CDR3 has 13 residues.

This clonotype is termed medium-sized. This chain connects TRBV27 to TRBJ2-3; a weak D match, TRBD1 (6 bases). The CDR3 is 19 residues long. Trimming shortened V by 3 bases and J by 2 bases, and 24 bases separated the two germline ends. Germline CDR1 and CDR2: MNHEY and SMNVEV (reference sequence). CDR3 nucleotide sequence: TGTGCCAGCAGTTTTTCGGGGACAAGTTCACACGTAGCCACAGATACGCAGTATTTT. Amino acids: CASSFSGTSSHVATDTQYF.

A word on this clonotype: A junction end diverges from the germline sequence, so it may reflect a read error. The rearrangement uses TRBV20-1 and TRBJ2-5, with D perhaps TRBD2 (7 bases). The length of the CDR3 is 17 residues. Germline V gene data show CDR1 as DFQATT and CDR2 as SNEGSKA (reference sequence). CDR3 protein: CSPRGGLEQGSQETRYF. The CDR3, as DNA: TGCAGTCCCAGGGGAGGGTTAGAGCAGGGCAGCCAAGAGACCCGGTACTTC.